This TCR beta chain was sequenced in a study of response to subunit inactivated influenza vaccine. Findings and caveats of the study: The study's authors posited that every seasonal influenza vaccination enlists few new T cells.

This clonotype was seen at least ten times. Antigen: not known. Germline assignment: CDR1 SQVTM and CDR2 ANQGSEA. The V end lost 0 bases, the J end lost 2 bases, and 11 bases lay between the germline ends. The CDR3 spans 14 residues. TCRdb reprocessed the RT-PCR reads with MiXCR, giving one entry per CDR3 protein. The sample lists some 800,000 distinct CDR3 sequences, around 21% occurring once. The receptor was derived from a man aged 50 to 60 who received an inactivated influenza vaccine. The material was PBMCs from blood, obtained around 5 days after vaccination. The rearrangement links TRBV29-1 to TRBJ2-7, with a possible D match to TRBD2 (6 bases). In nucleotides, the CDR3 is TGCAGCGTTGAAGATCATAGCGGAACCTACGAGCAGTACTTC. Protein: CSVEDHSGTYEQYF.